This T cell receptor beta chain came from a study of cytomegalovirus exposure and HLA in healthy donors. The study's findings and limits: Specificity for CMV antigens was confirmed in vitro for three of the CMV-associated chains.

Remarks on this clone: Antigen specificity is unknown.

Healthy individuals who donated bone marrow served as the donors. V shed 6 bases and J shed 3 bases, with 20 bases lying between them. CDR1 LNHNV and CDR2 YYDKDF come from the germline V gene (reference sequence). This CDR3 is built from 16 residues. The PCR ran on 60 Vbeta and 13 Jbeta primers. Profiled with immunoSEQ multiplex PCR; TCRdb holds only in-frame clones, not every one. The sample holds some 100,000 clones, about 74% seen once. Sequenced material: PBMCs. The chain recombines TRBV15 with TRBJ1-1; D remains unclear. This receptor was obtained from a woman aged 45-65 years in good health and CMV-seropositive. The CDR3 DNA reads TGTGCCACCAGTCCTTTAGGTTATGGGCTTCACACTGAAGCTTTCTTT. This codes for CATSPLGYGLHTEAFF.